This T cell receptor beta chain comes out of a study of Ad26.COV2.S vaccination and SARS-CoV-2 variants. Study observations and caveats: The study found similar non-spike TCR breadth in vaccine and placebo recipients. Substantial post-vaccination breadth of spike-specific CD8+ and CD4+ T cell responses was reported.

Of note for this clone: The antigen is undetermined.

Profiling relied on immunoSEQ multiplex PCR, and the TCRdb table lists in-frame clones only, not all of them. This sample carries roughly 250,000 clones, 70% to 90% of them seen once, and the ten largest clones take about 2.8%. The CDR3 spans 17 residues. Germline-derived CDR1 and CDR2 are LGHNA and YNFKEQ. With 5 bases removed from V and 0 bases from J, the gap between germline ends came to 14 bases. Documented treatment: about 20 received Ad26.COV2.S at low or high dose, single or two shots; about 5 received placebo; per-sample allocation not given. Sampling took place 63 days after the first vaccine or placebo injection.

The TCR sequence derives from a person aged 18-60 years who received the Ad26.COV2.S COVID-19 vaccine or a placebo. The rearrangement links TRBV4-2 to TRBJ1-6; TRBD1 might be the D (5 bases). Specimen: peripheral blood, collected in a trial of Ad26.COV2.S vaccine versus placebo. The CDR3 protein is CASSLGGASSYNSPLHF. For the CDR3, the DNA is TGTGCCAGCAGCTTGGGGGGAGCGAGCTCCTATAATTCACCCCTCCACTTT.